Below are 30 T cell receptor beta chains sequenced from a single sample in a study of lymphopenia after photon versus proton radiotherapy. Generated by immunoSEQ multiplex PCR, the TCRdb table keeps only in-frame clones and is missing some. The sample carries around 63,000 clones, around 88% recorded once. This sample comprised peripheral blood, obtained from a patient treated with photon-based radiotherapy. The receptors originated from a man in his forties or fifties with gastric cancer.

This clone was found a few times. V gene TRBV19 combines with J gene TRBJ1-1; D is possibly TRBD1 (6 bases). The CDR3 totals 13 residues. CDR1 LNHDA and CDR2 SQIVND come from the germline V gene (reference sequence). Trimming took 4 bases from V and 8 from J, leaving 14 bases between them. The CDR3 nucleotides read TGTGCCAGTAGTAAGGGACGGGGGCTAGAAGCTTTCTTT. Its translation: CASSKGRGLEAFF. The whole variable domain, remainder taken from reference TRBV19 and TRBJ1-1, is DGGITQSPKYLFRKEGQNVTLSCEQNLNHDAMYWYRQDPGQGLRLIYYSQIVNDFQKGDIAEGYSVSREKKESFPLTVTSAQKNPTAFYLCASSKGRGLEAFFGQGTRLTVV.

The V gene is TRBV30, the J gene TRBJ1-2, with TRBD1 as a possible D gene (5 bases). CDR3 length: 15 amino acids. In germline, CDR1 is GTSNPN, CDR2 SVGIG (reference sequence). The V end was cut by 0 bases, the J end by 7 bases, with 18 bases between. CDR3 sequence: CAWSVDTARGVGYTF. The CDR3 DNA sequence: TGTGCCTGGAGTGTAGATACGGCACGGGGGGTTGGCTACACCTTC.

The J gene is TRBJ1-3, the V gene TRBV25-1; D remains ambiguous. V shed 2 bases and J shed 1 base, with 3 bases lying between them. Germline assignment: CDR1 MGHDK and CDR2 SYGVNS. The CDR3 contains 13 residues. The CDR3 region is CASSEPSGNTIYF. DNA of the CDR3: TGTGCCAGCAGTGAACCATCTGGAAACACCATATATTTT.

The V call is TRBV5-8, the J call TRBJ2-5, with 8 bases that match TRBD1. This CDR3 has 14 amino acids. Germline values: CDR1 SGHTS, CDR2 YDEGEE. The V segment lost 7 bases and the J segment 11 bases; nucleotides outside the gene matches: 16. CDR3 DNA: TGTGCCAGCCGCGGGACAGGCCCGATGCGTGAGCAGTACTTC. Its translation is CASRGTGPMREQYF.

V gene TRBV6-5 combines with J gene TRBJ1-3, with 7 bases aligning to TRBD1. CDR3 length: 15 residues. After removal of 5 bases from V and 3 bases from J, the junction contained 7 bases not matched to a gene. Germline-derived CDR1 and CDR2 are MNHEY and SVGAGI. DNA of the CDR3: TGTGCCAGCAGTCGAGGGGGCTTGAGTGGAAACACCATATATTTT. Amino acids: CASSRGGLSGNTIYF.

The DNA of the CDR3 is TGTGCCAGCAGCTTAAACCGGGTAGACAGGGGGCGAGGGGAGCAGTACTTC. Translated: CASSLNRVDRGRGEQYF. The genes are TRBV7-3 and TRBJ2-7; 10 bases map to TRBD1. This CDR3 spans 17 amino acids. Germline CDR1 and CDR2: SGHTA and FQGTGA. The V gene end was trimmed by 1 base and the J gene end by 7 bases; junction bases not matched to a gene: 13.

The J gene is TRBJ2-2, the V gene TRBV12-5; D gene unclear. V lost 5 bases to trimming and J lost 6 bases, with 13 bases between them. This CDR3 spans 14 amino acids. CDR1 is LGHNT and CDR2 is FRNRAP in the germline V gene. CDR3 in amino acids: CASGHPWGAGELFF. The CDR3 nucleotides read TGTGCTAGTGGTCACCCCTGGGGTGCCGGGGAGCTGTTTTTT.

The V call is TRBV5-1, the J call TRBJ2-1, with 9 bases lining up with TRBD1. This CDR3 is 15 amino acids long. Looked up from germline, CDR1 is SGHRS and CDR2 is YFSETQ. With 6 bases clipped from V and 5 bases from J, the junction kept 9 bases outside the gene matches. The CDR3 here is CASTWTGAHNNEQFF. The DNA of the CDR3 is TGCGCCAGCACCTGGACAGGGGCGCATAACAATGAGCAGTTCTTC.

This rearrangement joins TRBV14 to TRBJ1-1, with D possibly TRBD1 on 5 matching bases. Germline CDR1 and CDR2: SGHDN and FVKESK. The CDR3 runs 13 residues. Trimming shortened V by 2 bases and J by 6 bases, and 10 bases separated the two germline ends. CDR3 DNA: TGTGCCAGCAGCCAACAGGGAAGGGCTGAAGCTTTCTTT. Encoded protein: CASSQQGRAEAFF.

The rearrangement uses TRBV2 and TRBJ1-3; no firm D call. V shed 4 bases and J shed 0 bases, with 10 bases lying between them. Germline CDR1 SNHLY, CDR2 FYNNEI. The CDR3 covers 15 residues. CDR3 DNA: TGTGCCAGCAGTGGAGGATCACTCTCTGGAAACACCATATATTTT. Translation: CASSGGSLSGNTIYF.

The rearrangement joins TRBV9 to TRBJ2-3; 12 bases agree with TRBD2. Losses at the gene ends were 3 bases for V and 0 bases for J; bases not matched to a gene: 5. The CDR3 is 17 residues long. Germline CDR1 SGDLS, CDR2 YYNGEE. The CDR3 DNA follows: TGTGCCAGCAGCGCGGCCGGGACTAGCGGGAGCACAGATACGCAGTATTTT. Translating gives CASSAAGTSGSTDTQYF.

The chain is built from TRBV5-4 and TRBJ1-1, with D unclear. V dropped 4 bases and J dropped 3 bases, with 19 bases sitting between them. Germline V CDR1 and CDR2: SGHNT, YYREEE (reference sequence). This CDR3 is built from 16 residues. CDR3 sequence (DNA): TGTGCCAGCAGCCCCAGGTATTCCCCTATTTACACTGAAGCTTTCTTT. This translates into CASSPRYSPIYTEAFF.

V gene TRBV5-1 combines with J gene TRBJ1-1; a weak D match, TRBD1 (5 bases). Trimming left V 1 base short and J 3 bases short, with 10 bases between. Germline V CDR1 and CDR2: SGHRS, YFSETQ. The CDR3 runs to 14 residues. CDR3 in DNA: TGCGCCAGCAGCTTGCTGAGGGGCGACACTGAAGCTTTCTTT. Its translation: CASSLLRGDTEAFF.

This chain links TRBV18 with TRBJ1-1; D is perhaps TRBD1 (5 bases). The CDR3 extends over 14 amino acids. The V gene's germline CDR1 is KGHSH and CDR2 LQKENI. The V end lost 3 bases, the J end lost 5 bases, and 13 bases lay between the germline ends. For the CDR3, the DNA is TGTGCCAGCTCACCCGGGAGGGGTGGGACTGAAGCTTTCTTT. Translation gives CASSPGRGGTEAFF.

The genes are TRBV18 and TRBJ2-6, with D possibly being TRBD1 (5 bases). V lost 1 base and J 4 bases, leaving 8 bases between the germline ends. The germline V gene has CDR1 KGHSH and CDR2 LQKENI. The CDR3 spans 15 residues. This chain's CDR3 is CASSPQGSGANVLTF. The CDR3 DNA reads as TGTGCCAGCTCACCACAGGGGTCCGGGGCCAACGTCCTGACTTTC. Complete variable domain (other parts from reference TRBV18 and TRBJ2-6): NAGVMQNPRHLVRRRGQEARLRCSPMKGHSHVYWYRQLPEEGLKFMVYLQKENIIDESGMPKERFSAEFPKEGPSILRIQQVVRGDSAAYFCASSPQGSGANVLTFGAGSRLTVL.

This rearrangement joins TRBV5-1 to TRBJ2-1; TRBD2 matches at 9 bases. V shed 0 bases, J shed 7 bases, and the junction held 5 bases outside the gene matches. The CDR3 has 15 residues. Germline values: CDR1 SGHRS, CDR2 YFSETQ. The CDR3 spells CASSLGLAGPNEQFF. The CDR3 DNA sequence: TGCGCCAGCAGCTTGGGGCTAGCGGGGCCGAATGAGCAGTTCTTC.

The J gene is TRBJ2-3, the V gene TRBV5-6, with 8 bases matching TRBD2. Germline trimming cut 4 bases from V and 4 bases from J; bases unmatched to any gene: 11. The CDR3 has 16 residues. Germline-derived CDR1 and CDR2 are SGHDT and YYEEEE. Written as DNA, the CDR3 is TGTGCCAGCAGCCCGAGGTGGCGGGGGGCGGCAGATACGCAGTATTTT. Protein: CASSPRWRGAADTQYF.

V and J are TRBV27 and TRBJ1-5; 9 positions agree with TRBD1. This CDR3 contains 14 residues. J lost 9 bases, V lost 4 bases, and 7 bases had no gene match. Germline V lookup: CDR1 MNHEY, CDR2 SMNVEV (reference sequence). The CDR3 protein is CASSSRDRDRPQHF. The CDR3 bases are TGTGCCAGCAGTTCGAGGGACAGGGATAGGCCCCAGCATTTT.

This clone was found once. The genes are TRBV18 and TRBJ2-1, with D perhaps matching TRBD2 (5 bases). The germline CDR1 and CDR2 sequences are KGHSH and LQKENI. With 2 bases removed from V and 6 bases from J, the gap between germline ends came to 11 bases. The CDR3 loop spans 14 amino acids. For the CDR3, the DNA is TGTGCCAGCTCACCATCCCGGGATCTCAATGAGCAGTTCTTC. As protein: CASSPSRDLNEQFF. Combining the CDR3 with reference TRBV18 and TRBJ2-1 gives the whole variable domain NAGVMQNPRHLVRRRGQEARLRCSPMKGHSHVYWYRQLPEEGLKFMVYLQKENIIDESGMPKERFSAEFPKEGPSILRIQQVVRGDSAAYFCASSPSRDLNEQFFGPGTRLTVL.

The chain recombines TRBV30 with TRBJ2-1; 16 bases align to TRBD2. The V gene's germline CDR1 is GTSNPN and CDR2 SVGIG (reference sequence). The V gene end was trimmed by 4 bases and the J gene end by 9 bases; junction bases not matched to a gene: 9. CDR3 size: 16 residues. CDR3 DNA: TGTGCCTGGACTACCGGGACTAGCGGGGGGGTCGGTGAGCAGTTCTTC. Amino acid sequence: CAWTTGTSGGVGEQFF.

The V and J genes are TRBV5-8 and TRBJ1-1, with no clear D. This CDR3 is 15 amino acids long. V lost 0 bases, J lost 0 bases, and 9 bases lay in between. The V gene's germline CDR1 is SGHTS and CDR2 YDEGEE. The CDR3 spells CASSLATKLNTEAFF. The CDR3 DNA is TGTGCCAGCAGCTTGGCAACAAAGCTGAACACTGAAGCTTTCTTT.

The genes are TRBV29-1 and TRBJ1-1, with 7 bases lining up with TRBD1. Trimming took 4 bases from V and 0 from J; bases not matched to a gene: 8. This CDR3 is 15 amino acids long. Germline CDR1 reads SQVTM; CDR2 reads ANQGSEA. In DNA, the CDR3 is TGCAGCGTTGGACCGGGACAGTCATTGAACACTGAAGCTTTCTTT. Protein product: CSVGPGQSLNTEAFF.

The CDR3 is CASSKEAGANVLTF. The DNA of the CDR3 is TGTGCCAGCAGTAAGGAGGCTGGGGCCAACGTCCTGACTTTC. The chain combines TRBV6-4 with TRBJ2-6; D might be TRBD2 (5 bases). This CDR3 is 14 amino acids long. V lost 5 bases and J lost 2, with 7 bases in between. From germline, CDR1 is MRHNA and CDR2 SNTAGT.

Concerning this clone: The same CDR3 can be traced to other DNA sequences in this sample. J is TRBJ2-3 and V is TRBV7-3; possibly TRBD2 for D (6 bases). The germline V gene has CDR1 SGHTA and CDR2 FQGTGA. V lost 2 bases to trimming and J lost 3 bases, with 9 bases between them. This CDR3 has 14 residues. The CDR3 here is CASSLGGATDTQYF. CDR3 DNA: TGTGCCAGCAGCTTAGGAGGGGCGACAGATACGCAGTATTTT.

V and J are TRBV18 and TRBJ1-1; the D is unclear. V lost 2 bases and J lost 1, with 11 bases in between. This CDR3 contains 15 residues. Germline V gene data show CDR1 as KGHSH and CDR2 as LQKENI. The CDR3 DNA is TGTGCCAGCTCACCAGGCGGATTGTCGAACACTGAAGCTTTCTTT. This codes for CASSPGGLSNTEAFF.

V usage is TRBV7-2 and J usage is TRBJ1-1, with TRBD1 matching over 7 bases. Losses at the gene ends were 5 bases for V and 0 bases for J; bases not matched to a gene: 9. Germline CDR1 and CDR2: SGHTA and FQGNSA. The length of the CDR3 is 16 residues. The CDR3 region is CASSPRTGGLNTEAFF. For the CDR3, the DNA is TGTGCCAGCAGCCCCCGGACAGGCGGACTGAACACTGAAGCTTTCTTT.

The chain carries TRBV9 and TRBJ1-1; D may be TRBD1 (6 bases). This CDR3 has 14 residues. Trimming stripped 0 bases from V and 1 base from J, with 7 bases between. CDR1 is SGDLS, CDR2 YYNGEE, per germline. As DNA, the CDR3 is TGTGCCAGCAGCGTAGGGACAGCGAACACTGAAGCTTTCTTT. This sequence encodes CASSVGTANTEAFF. Full variable domain (outside the CDR3, taken from reference TRBV9 and TRBJ1-1): DSGVTQTPKHLITATGQRVTLRCSPRSGDLSVYWYQQSLDQGLQFLIQYYNGEERAKGNILERFSAQQFPDLHSELNLSSLELGDSALYFCASSVGTANTEAFFGQGTRLTVV.

This chain uses TRBV7-3 with TRBJ2-1; the D call may be TRBD1 or TRBD2 (6 bases each). There are 15 residues in the CDR3. From germline, CDR1 is SGHTA and CDR2 FQGTGA. Trimming pared 5 bases from V and 4 bases from J, leaving 15 bases between. This CDR3 reads CASSPEGGPYNEQFF. CDR3 DNA: TGTGCCAGCAGCCCAGAGGGGGGACCTTACAATGAGCAGTTCTTC.

The chain is built from TRBV15 and TRBJ2-1; a possible D gene is TRBD2 (6 bases). CDR3 length: 16 residues. V was clipped by 2 bases and J by 5 bases, with 16 bases between them. The germline CDR1 and CDR2 sequences are LNHNV and YYDKDF (reference sequence). Here the CDR3 DNA reads TGTGCCACCAGCAGATGGCCTAGCGTACCTAACAATGAGCAGTTCTTC. It specifies CATSRWPSVPNNEQFF.

The rearrangement joins TRBV6-6 to TRBJ1-1; tentatively, D is TRBD1 (5 bases). There are 15 residues in the CDR3. The V and J ends lost 7 bases and 1 base respectively, with 16 bases between them. Germline V gene lookup returns CDR1 MNHNY and CDR2 SVGAGI (reference sequence). The CDR3 DNA follows: TGTGCCAGCATTCCTGGTCAGGGTCGGAACACTGAAGCTTTCTTT. It is translated as CASIPGQGRNTEAFF.